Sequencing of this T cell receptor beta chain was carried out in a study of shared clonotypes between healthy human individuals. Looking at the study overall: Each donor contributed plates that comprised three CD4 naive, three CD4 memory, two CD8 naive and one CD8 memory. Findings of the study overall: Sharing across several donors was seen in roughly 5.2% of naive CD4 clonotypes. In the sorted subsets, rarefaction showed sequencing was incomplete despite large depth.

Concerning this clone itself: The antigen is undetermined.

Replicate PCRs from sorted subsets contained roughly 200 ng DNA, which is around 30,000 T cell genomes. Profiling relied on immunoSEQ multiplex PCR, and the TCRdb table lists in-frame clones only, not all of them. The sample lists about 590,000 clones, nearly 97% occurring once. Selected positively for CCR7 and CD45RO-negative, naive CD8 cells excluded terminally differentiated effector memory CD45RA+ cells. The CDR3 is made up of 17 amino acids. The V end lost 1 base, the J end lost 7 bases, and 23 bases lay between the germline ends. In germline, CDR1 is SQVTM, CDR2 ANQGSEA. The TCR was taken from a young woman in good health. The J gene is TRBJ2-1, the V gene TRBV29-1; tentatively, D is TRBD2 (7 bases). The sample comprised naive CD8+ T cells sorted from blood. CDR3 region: CSVEGLGGQWELNEQFF. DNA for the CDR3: TGCAGCGTTGAAGGGTTGGGGGGGCAGTGGGAGTTGAATGAGCAGTTCTTC.